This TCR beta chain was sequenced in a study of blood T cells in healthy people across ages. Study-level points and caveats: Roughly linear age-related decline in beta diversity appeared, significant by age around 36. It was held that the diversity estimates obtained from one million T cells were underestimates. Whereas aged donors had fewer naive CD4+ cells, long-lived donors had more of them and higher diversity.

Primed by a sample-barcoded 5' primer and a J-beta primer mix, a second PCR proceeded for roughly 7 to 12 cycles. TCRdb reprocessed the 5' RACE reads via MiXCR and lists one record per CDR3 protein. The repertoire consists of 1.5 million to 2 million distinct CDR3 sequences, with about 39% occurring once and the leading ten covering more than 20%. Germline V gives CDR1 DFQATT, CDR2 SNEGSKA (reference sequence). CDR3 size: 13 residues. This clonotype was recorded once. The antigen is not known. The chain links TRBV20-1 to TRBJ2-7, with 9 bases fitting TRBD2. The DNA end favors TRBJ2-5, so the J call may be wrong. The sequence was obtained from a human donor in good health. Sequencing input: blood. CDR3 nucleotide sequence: TGCAGTGCTCTGAGCGGGGGGACAGAGACCCAGTACTTC. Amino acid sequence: CSALSGGTETQYF.